One sample yielded the 24 T cell receptor beta chains listed below, sequenced in a study of beta chain features in type 1 diabetes. TCRB transcripts that were expressed got sequenced, as all of the isolated RNA had been reverse transcribed. The repertoire was sequenced with immunoSEQ multiplex PCR; TCRdb's copy has only in-frame clones and lacks some. The table shows hundreds of thousands of clones, with 25% to 35% occurring only once. Sequences were obtained from naive CD4+ T cells from blood. Receptor source: a man aged 18 to 30 in good health.

The chain is built from TRBV4-3 and TRBJ1-5; D unclear. The CDR3 runs to 15 residues. CDR1 is LGHNA, CDR2 YSLEER, per germline. V dropped 0 bases and J dropped 2 bases, with 8 bases sitting between them. The DNA for the CDR3 is TGCGCCAGCAGCCAAGATCGGCGGGGCAATCAGCCCCAGCATTTT. Its protein is CASSQDRRGNQPQHF.

This clone was seen only a few times. CDR3 loop: CSVGVQRDHNEQFF. CDR3 coding DNA: TGCAGCGTTGGGGTCCAGCGGGATCACAATGAGCAGTTCTTC. The chain employs TRBV29-1 and TRBJ2-1; 7 bases map to TRBD2. This CDR3 contains 14 residues. With 4 bases clipped from V and 5 bases from J, the junction kept 8 bases outside the gene matches. Germline CDR1 SQVTM, CDR2 ANQGSEA.

This chain joins TRBV4-2 and TRBJ2-1, with 8 positions matching TRBD2. The CDR3 runs 17 residues. J lost 4 bases, V lost 1 base, and 9 bases had no gene match. The germline V gene has CDR1 LGHNA and CDR2 YNFKEQ. CDR3: CASSQVDQREIYNEQFF. The CDR3, as DNA: TGTGCCAGCAGCCAAGTTGACCAGCGGGAGATTTACAATGAGCAGTTCTTC.

The V gene is TRBV9, the J gene TRBJ2-5; D remains ambiguous. This CDR3 has 13 amino acids. The V gene's germline CDR1 is SGDLS and CDR2 YYNGEE. The V and J ends lost 0 bases and 1 base respectively, with 4 bases between them. DNA for the CDR3: TGTGCCAGCAGCGTAGGGATCCAAGAGACCCAGTACTTC. Translation: CASSVGIQETQYF.

This clone turned up a few times. The V gene is TRBV28, the J gene TRBJ2-1, with 7 bases identical to TRBD2. The V gene's germline CDR1 is MDHEN and CDR2 SYDVKM. The CDR3 totals 15 residues. V lost 2 bases, J lost 0 bases, and 1 base stayed unmatched. CDR3 residues: CASSLQRGSYNEQFF. DNA of the CDR3: TGTGCCAGCAGTTTACAGCGGGGCTCCTACAATGAGCAGTTCTTC.

V and J are TRBV25-1 and TRBJ2-1, with TRBD2 matching 9 bases. The CDR3 consists of 14 residues. Germline V CDR1 and CDR2: MGHDK, SYGVNS. The junction had 7 bases not matched to a gene; V was cut back by 5 bases and J by 8 bases. The CDR3 region is CASSSGRHRDEQFF. The CDR3 coding sequence is TGTGCCAGCAGTAGCGGGAGGCACCGGGATGAGCAGTTCTTC.

The chain couples TRBV2 to TRBJ2-7; 9 positions agree with TRBD2. Germline assignment: CDR1 SNHLY and CDR2 FYNNEI. Losses at the gene ends were 6 bases for V and 6 bases for J; bases not matched to a gene: 9. CDR3 length equals 14 residues. CDR3 sequence: CASSQSSGVPEQYF. DNA for the CDR3: TGTGCCAGCAGCCAATCTAGCGGGGTACCCGAGCAGTACTTC.

This clone was seen only a few times. The V and J genes are TRBV2 and TRBJ2-1; 7 bases are shared with TRBD1. Per the germline V gene, CDR1 is SNHLY and CDR2 is FYNNEI. Losses at the gene ends were 5 bases for V and 4 bases for J; bases not matched to a gene: 11. The CDR3 is made up of 16 amino acids. In DNA form, the CDR3 reads TGTGCCAGCAGTTACCAACAGGGGAATCCTTACAATGAGCAGTTCTTC. Encoded protein: CASSYQQGNPYNEQFF.

There are a few counts of this clone. This chain connects TRBV9 to TRBJ1-3; 8 bases line up with TRBD1. With 0 bases clipped from V and 2 bases from J, the junction kept 7 bases outside the gene matches. The V gene's germline CDR1 is SGDLS and CDR2 YYNGEE. This CDR3 spans 17 amino acids. CDR3 in amino acids: CASSVGTGRMTGNTIYF. The CDR3 coding sequence is TGTGCCAGCAGCGTAGGGACAGGGAGGATGACTGGAAACACCATATATTTT.

The chain links TRBV11-1 to TRBJ2-7; D uncertain. This CDR3 comprises 12 residues. Trimming shortened V by 5 bases and J by 2 bases, and 7 bases separated the two germline ends. CDR1 is SGHAT and CDR2 is FQDESV in the germline V gene (reference sequence). CDR3 residues: CASSPTAYEQYF. CDR3 nucleotide sequence: TGTGCCAGCAGCCCAACTGCCTACGAGCAGTACTTC.

This clone was picked up a small number of times. The chain carries TRBV11-2 and TRBJ2-5; D perhaps matches TRBD2 (6 bases). The V end lost 7 bases, the J end lost 5 bases, and 14 bases lay between the germline ends. CDR1 and CDR2 (germline): SGHAT, FQNNGV. This CDR3 has 13 amino acids. The CDR3 loop reads CASTRDSMETQYF. The CDR3 coding sequence is TGTGCCAGCACCCGGGACTCCATGGAGACCCAGTACTTC.

This rearrangement joins TRBV27 to TRBJ2-5, with a tentative D call TRBD2 (5 bases). V lost 3 bases, J lost 2 bases, and 7 bases lay in between. The CDR3 runs 13 residues. Germline V gene data show CDR1 as MNHEY and CDR2 as SMNVEV (reference sequence). In DNA, the CDR3 is TGTGCCAGCAGTTTTCCGGGACAAGAGACCCAGTACTTC. This gives the protein CASSFPGQETQYF.

The CDR3 loop reads CSVGGASGGETQYF. The DNA of the CDR3 is TGCAGCGTAGGGGGTGCTAGCGGAGGGGAGACCCAGTACTTC. This chain uses TRBV29-1 with TRBJ2-5; D is perhaps TRBD2 (7 bases). The CDR3 contains 14 residues. The ends were cut back, 6 bases at V and 5 bases at J, with 19 bases in the middle. CDR1 is SQVTM and CDR2 is ANQGSEA in the germline V gene.

This chain connects TRBV2 to TRBJ2-5; 7 bases match TRBD2. Germline lookup yields CDR1 SNHLY and CDR2 FYNNEI. The CDR3 totals 12 residues. V was clipped by 9 bases and J by 2 bases; unmatched bases: 3. The CDR3 coding sequence is TGTGCCAGTAGCGGGTCACAAGAGACCCAGTACTTC. Its translation is CASSGSQETQYF.

V gene TRBV7-2 combines with J gene TRBJ2-3; D is uncertain. The germline V gene encodes CDR1 SGHTA and CDR2 FQGNSA. Between the trimmed V and J ends, which lost 1 base and 5 bases, there was a span of 13 bases. This CDR3 spans 15 amino acids. CDR3 protein: CASSLDPMVVDTQYF. In nucleotides, the CDR3 is TGTGCCAGCAGCTTAGATCCGATGGTGGTAGATACGCAGTATTTT.

The table lists this clone with a few counts. The rearrangement joins TRBV5-1 to TRBJ1-1, with D perhaps TRBD1 (5 bases). The germline gives CDR1 SGHRS, CDR2 YFSETQ. CDR3 length: 13 residues. Trimming pared 0 bases from V and 7 bases from J, leaving 10 bases between. The CDR3 spells CASSLAGQGEAFF. Here the CDR3 DNA reads TGCGCCAGCAGCTTGGCGGGGCAGGGTGAAGCTTTCTTT.

This clone turned up a few times. The chain has TRBV10-3 and TRBJ2-3; perhaps TRBD1 as D (5 bases). This CDR3 has 14 residues. Trimming took 2 bases from V and 6 from J, leaving 12 bases between them. Per germline, CDR1 ENHRY and CDR2 SYGVKD. The CDR3, as DNA: TGTGCCATCAGTGAGGAGCAGGCAGGGGATACGCAGTATTTT. It specifies CAISEEQAGDTQYF.

The chain couples TRBV5-6 to TRBJ2-7, with 7 nucleotides matching TRBD1. The CDR3 is 14 amino acids. Trimming cost V 2 bases and J 3 bases; bases outside gene matches: 5. Germline V gene data show CDR1 as SGHDT and CDR2 as YYEEEE. The CDR3 nucleotides read TGTGCCAGCAGCTTTGGGACAGAAGACTACGAGCAGTACTTC. It codes for CASSFGTEDYEQYF.

The genes are TRBV30 and TRBJ2-6, with 7 bases that match TRBD1. Trimming removed 8 bases from V and 4 bases from J; junction bases left unmatched: 5. This CDR3 region has 13 residues. CDR1 is GTSNPN, CDR2 SVGIG, per germline (reference sequence). This chain's CDR3 is CARQGPGANVLTF. CDR3 in DNA: TGTGCCCGACAGGGCCCCGGGGCCAACGTCCTGACTTTC. The whole variable domain, remainder taken from reference TRBV30 and TRBJ2-6, is SQTIHQWPATLVQPVGSPLSLECTVEGTSNPNLYWYRQAAGRGLQLLFYSVGIGQISSEVPQNLSASRPQDRQFILSSKKLLLSDSGFYLCARQGPGANVLTFGAGSRLTVL.

This chain links TRBV7-9 with TRBJ2-1, with a possible D match to TRBD2 (6 bases). The V gene's germline CDR1 is SEHNR and CDR2 FQNEAQ (reference sequence). Trimming shortened V by 5 bases and J by 4 bases, and 27 bases separated the two germline ends. This CDR3 region has 19 residues. The CDR3 DNA sequence: TGTGCCAGCAGCGCTGTGGGACCAAAAAGGCGGGGAATTTACAATGAGCAGTTCTTC. Encoded protein: CASSAVGPKRRGIYNEQFF. Full variable domain (missing parts from reference TRBV7-9 and TRBJ2-1): DTGVSQNPRHKITKRGQNVTFRCDPISEHNRLYWYRQTLGQGPEFLTYFQNEAQLEKSRLLSDRFSAERPKGSFSTLEIQRTEQGDSAMYLCASSAVGPKRRGIYNEQFFGPGTRLTVL.

The chain uses TRBV11-2 and TRBJ2-7, with 7 bases aligning to TRBD1. Germline V gives CDR1 SGHAT, CDR2 FQNNGV. J gave up 0 bases and V 6 bases, and 8 bases lay outside the gene matches. The CDR3 covers 15 residues. The CDR3 region is CASRKPGQASYEQYF. CDR3 sequence (DNA): TGTGCCAGCAGGAAGCCCGGACAGGCCTCCTACGAGCAGTACTTC.

The chain has TRBV20-1 and TRBJ2-7, with no clear D. V was trimmed by 0 bases and J by 5 bases, leaving 5 bases between them. The length of the CDR3 is 11 residues. The germline V gene has CDR1 DFQATT and CDR2 SNEGSKA (reference sequence). The CDR3 sequence: CSARDWDEQYF. DNA for the CDR3: TGCAGTGCTAGAGACTGGGACGAGCAGTACTTC.

This clone was seen a handful of times. Written as DNA, the CDR3 is TGCGCCAGCAGCTTGGATCTGAATCAGCCCCAGCATTTT. Translated, it gives CASSLDLNQPQHF. The V call is TRBV5-1, the J call TRBJ1-5; D uncertain. Germline values: CDR1 SGHRS, CDR2 YFSETQ. Between the trimmed V and J ends, which lost 0 bases and 4 bases, there was a span of 5 bases. The CDR3 covers 13 residues.

The table lists this clone with a few counts. This rearrangement joins TRBV14 to TRBJ2-5, with no clear D. The CDR3 contains 15 residues. In germline, CDR1 is SGHDN, CDR2 FVKESK. V was trimmed by 0 bases and J by 2 bases, leaving 10 bases between them. CDR3 region: CASSQDVGSQETQYF. In DNA form, the CDR3 reads TGTGCCAGCAGCCAAGATGTGGGCAGTCAAGAGACCCAGTACTTC.